The rows below give T cell receptor beta chains drawn from one sample of a study of blood T cells in healthy people across ages. TCRdb reprocessed the 5' RACE reads via MiXCR and lists one record per CDR3 protein. Among roughly 1.5 million distinct CDR3 sequences listed, approximately 39% were seen once. Sequencing used blood. All receptors come from a woman aged 18-29 years in good health. Both conserved end residues are part of each CDR3. A D gene is named only where the DNA matches it firmly. Some rows have no size entry. The others give once, few or many, or a class for an expanded clone.

CDR3: CAGRPAIQATEAFF
DNA: TGTGCCGGCAGGCCGGCGATCCAGGCCACTGAAGCTTTCTTT
J: TRBJ1-1
V: TRBV12-3/TRBV12-4
D: .
size: .
length: 14

CDR3: CASSSHPGATYEQYF
DNA: TGTGCCAGCAGCTCCCACCCGGGGGCAACCTACGAGCAGTACTTC
J: TRBJ2-7
V: TRBV7-8
D: .
size: .
length: 15

CDR3: CASSADMSNSPLHF
DNA: TGTGCCAGCAGCGCAGACATGTCGAATTCACCCCTCCACTTT
J: TRBJ1-6
V: TRBV11-2
D: .
size: .
length: 14

CDR3: CASSHDPSGSYEQYF
DNA: TGCGCCAGCAGCCATGACCCTAGCGGCTCCTACGAGCAGTACTTC
J: TRBJ2-7
V: TRBV4-1
D: TRBD2
size: few
length: 15

CDR3: CASSVAGGRTDTQYF
DNA: TGTGCCAGCAGCGTAGCCGGCGGGCGTACAGATACGCAGTATTTT
J: TRBJ2-3
V: TRBV9
D: .
size: many
length: 15

CDR3: CASSLRGCYNEQFF
DNA: TGTGCCAGCAGCTTACGGGGGTGCTACAATGAGCAGTTCTTC
J: TRBJ2-1
V: TRBV7-2
D: .
size: few
length: 14

CDR3: CSARPATVFNEQFF
DNA: TGCAGTGCTAGACCCGCGACAGTTTTCAATGAGCAGTTCTTC
J: TRBJ2-1
V: TRBV20-1
D: .
size: .
length: 14

CDR3: CATSDLRTSGDTDTQYF
DNA: TGTGCCACCAGTGATTTGAGGACTAGCGGGGACACAGATACGCAGTATTTT
J: TRBJ2-3
V: TRBV24-1
D: TRBD2
size: few
length: 17

CDR3: CASSYGNRGGLYSPLHF
DNA: TGTGCCAGCAGTTATGGGAACAGGGGAGGATTGTATTCACCCCTCCACTTT
J: TRBJ1-6
V: TRBV6-5
D: TRBD1
size: once
length: 17

CDR3: CSATRPAGGETQYF
DNA: TGCAGTGCTACGAGACCTGCGGGAGGCGAGACCCAGTACTTC
J: TRBJ2-5
V: TRBV20-1
D: TRBD2
size: few
length: 14

CDR3: CASSHPRVFKGKNYGYTF
DNA: TGCGCCAGCAGCCACCCAAGGGTCTTTAAGGGGAAGAACTATGGCTACACCTTC
J: TRBJ1-2
V: TRBV4-3
D: .
size: .
length: 18

CDR3: CAWSVLAIYEQYF
DNA: TGTGCCTGGAGTGTATTGGCAATCTACGAGCAGTACTTC
J: TRBJ2-7
V: TRBV30
D: .
size: .
length: 13

CDR3: CASSPTLGGPTDTQYF
DNA: TGTGCCAGCAGCCCAACTCTCGGGGGGCCGACAGATACGCAGTATTTT
J: TRBJ2-3
V: TRBV7-2
D: .
size: .
length: 16

CDR3: CASSYSVQDNEKLFF
DNA: TGTGCCAGCAGTTACTCGGTTCAGGATAATGAAAAACTGTTTTTT
J: TRBJ1-4
V: TRBV6-5
D: .
size: .
length: 15

CDR3: CASSRRDNFYGYTF
DNA: TGTGCCAGCAGCCGCCGGGACAACTTCTATGGCTACACCTTC
J: TRBJ1-2
V: TRBV7-8
D: .
size: few
length: 14

CDR3: CASSSQGGRNQPQHF
DNA: TGTGCCAGCAGTTCCCAGGGGGGTCGCAATCAGCCCCAGCATTTT
J: TRBJ1-5
V: TRBV12-3/TRBV12-4
D: TRBD1
size: .
length: 15

CDR3: CSATLLAGGRTDTQYF
DNA: TGCAGTGCTACCCTCCTAGCGGGAGGAAGGACAGATACGCAGTATTTT
J: TRBJ2-3
V: TRBV20-1
D: TRBD2
size: few
length: 16

CDR3: CASSFDGEAFF
DNA: TGTGCCAGCAGCTTCGACGGGGAAGCTTTCTTT
J: TRBJ1-1
V: TRBV7-9
D: .
size: .
length: 11

CDR3: CASSKATGGGEKLFF
DNA: TGTGCCAGCAGCAAAGCAACAGGGGGAGGTGAAAAACTGTTTTTT
J: TRBJ1-4
V: TRBV21-1
D: .
size: .
length: 15

CDR3: CASSPSPSGYSRTDTQYF
DNA: TGTGCCAGCAGCCCCTCCCCCAGCGGATACTCGCGCACAGATACGCAGTATTTT
J: TRBJ2-3
V: TRBV13
D: .
size: few
length: 18

CDR3: CSATPDRYNEQYF
DNA: TGCAGTGCTACACCCGATAGATACAATGAGCAGTACTTC
J: TRBJ2-7
V: TRBV20-1
D: .
size: .
length: 13

CDR3: CASSIGSGVDTQYF
DNA: TGTGCCAGTAGTATCGGTAGCGGGGTGGATACGCAGTATTTT
J: TRBJ2-3
V: TRBV19
D: TRBD2
size: .
length: 14